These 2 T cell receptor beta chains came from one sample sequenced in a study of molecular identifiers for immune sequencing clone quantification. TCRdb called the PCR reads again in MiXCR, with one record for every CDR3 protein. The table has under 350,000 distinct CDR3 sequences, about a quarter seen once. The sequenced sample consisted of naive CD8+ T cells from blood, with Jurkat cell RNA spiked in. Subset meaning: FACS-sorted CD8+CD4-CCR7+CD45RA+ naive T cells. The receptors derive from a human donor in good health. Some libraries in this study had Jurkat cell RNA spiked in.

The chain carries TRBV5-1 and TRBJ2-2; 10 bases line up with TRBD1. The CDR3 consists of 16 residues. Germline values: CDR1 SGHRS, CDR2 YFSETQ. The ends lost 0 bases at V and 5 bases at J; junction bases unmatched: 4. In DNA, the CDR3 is TGCGCCAGCAGCTTGGACGGGACAGGGGTGACCGGGGAGCTGTTTTTT. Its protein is CASSLDGTGVTGELFF. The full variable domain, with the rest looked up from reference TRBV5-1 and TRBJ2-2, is KAGVTQTPRYLIKTRGQQVTLSCSPISGHRSVSWYQQTPGQGLQFLFEYFSETQRNKGNFPGRFSGRQFSNSRSEMNVSTLELGDSALYLCASSLDGTGVTGELFFGEGSRLTVL.

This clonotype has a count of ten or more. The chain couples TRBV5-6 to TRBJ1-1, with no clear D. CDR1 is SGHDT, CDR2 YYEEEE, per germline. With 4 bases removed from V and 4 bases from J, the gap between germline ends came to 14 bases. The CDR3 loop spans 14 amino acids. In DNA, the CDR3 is TGTGCCAGCAGCGTGGCGAGTTTGGGCACTGAAGCTTTCTTT. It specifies CASSVASLGTEAFF.